The 17 T cell receptor beta chains in this list originate from one sample, sequenced in a study of cytomegalovirus exposure and HLA in healthy donors. A multiplex PCR was run with 60 Vbeta primers and 13 Jbeta primers. The table came from immunoSEQ multiplex PCR; TCRdb's copy has only in-frame clones and leaves some out. The data hold about 150,000 clones, with around 10% observed a single time. The sequenced sample was PBMCs. The receptors stem from a male donor in good health and CMV-seronegative.

This clone came up a few times. The V gene is TRBV6-5, the J gene TRBJ2-1, with 8 bases identical to TRBD1. There are 15 residues in the CDR3. V lost 4 bases and J lost 5; bases outside the gene matches: 7. Per germline, CDR1 MNHEY and CDR2 SVGAGI. The CDR3: CASSSRGRLNNEQFF. Here the CDR3 DNA reads TGTGCCAGCAGTTCCAGGGGGCGCCTAAACAATGAGCAGTTCTTC.

V gene TRBV7-9 combines with J gene TRBJ2-7; a weak D match, TRBD1 (7 bases). Deletions cut 4 bases from V and 3 bases from J, with 13 bases between. CDR3 length equals 14 residues. CDR1 is SEHNR and CDR2 is FQNEAQ in the germline V gene (reference sequence). The CDR3 region has the DNA TGTGCCAGCAGCTCGCGGGACAGCGTCTACGAGCAGTACTTC. Its translation: CASSSRDSVYEQYF.

This clone was counted a few times. The chain employs TRBV4-1 and TRBJ1-4, with 7 bases matching TRBD1. This CDR3 spans 18 amino acids. CDR1 is MGHRA, CDR2 YSYEKL, per germline. Germline trimming cut 1 base from V and 4 bases from J; bases unmatched to any gene: 12. The CDR3 spells CASSQGTDRQGINEKLFF. The DNA for the CDR3 is TGCGCCAGCAGCCAAGGGACCGACCGACAGGGAATTAATGAAAAACTGTTTTTT.

The CDR3, as DNA: TGCGCCAGCAGCTTAGCGGGGCGCTTCACAGATACGCAGTATTTT. It specifies CASSLAGRFTDTQYF. V is TRBV5-1 and J is TRBJ2-3; 7 bases fit TRBD2. Germline assignment: CDR1 SGHRS and CDR2 YFSETQ. V shed 2 bases and J 2 bases; nucleotides not matched to a gene: 5. The CDR3 runs 15 residues.

There are a few counts of this clone. The chain recombines TRBV4-3 with TRBJ2-1, with 11 bases fitting TRBD2. This CDR3 spans 16 amino acids. Germline trimming cut 1 base from V and 4 bases from J; bases unmatched to any gene: 3. Per the germline V gene, CDR1 is LGHNA and CDR2 is YSLEER. The CDR3 region is CASSQVAGGIYNEQFF. As DNA, the CDR3 is TGCGCCAGCAGCCAAGTAGCGGGGGGGATATACAATGAGCAGTTCTTC.

The chain carries TRBV29-1 and TRBJ1-4; the D is unclear. The length of the CDR3 is 12 residues. Trimming stripped 5 bases from V and 8 bases from J, with 12 bases between. The germline V gene encodes CDR1 SQVTM and CDR2 ANQGSEA. The CDR3 region has the DNA TGCAGCGTTATCGGGAGGGCGGAAAAACTGTTTTTT. This sequence encodes CSVIGRAEKLFF. Filled out from reference TRBV29-1 and TRBJ1-4, the complete variable domain reads SAVISQKPSRDICQRGTSLTIQCQVDSQVTMMFWYRQQPGQSLTLIATANQGSEATYESGFVIDKFPISRPNLTFSTLTVSNMSPEDSSIYLCSVIGRAEKLFFGSGTQLSVL.

The sample holds a few counts of this clone. This chain links TRBV7-2 with TRBJ1-2; maybe TRBD1 (5 bases). This CDR3 contains 14 residues. V lost 2 bases, J lost 7 bases, and 14 bases lay in between. Germline CDR1 is SGHTA and CDR2 is FQGNSA. In nucleotides, the CDR3 is TGTGCCAGCAGCTTAAAGACAGAAGGACGTGGCTACACCTTC. Translation gives CASSLKTEGRGYTF.

This clone has a handful of counts. The rearrangement links TRBV10-3 to TRBJ2-3, with 9 bases that match TRBD1. CDR1 is ENHRY and CDR2 is SYGVKD in the germline V gene. V trimming: 3 bases; J trimming: 3 bases; junction bases outside the gene matches: 4. This CDR3 spans 15 amino acids. CDR3 in DNA: TGTGCCATCAGTGAAACCGGGACAGGGACAGATACGCAGTATTTT. It is translated as CAISETGTGTDTQYF.

This clone was counted only a few times. J is TRBJ1-2 and V is TRBV5-1; the D is unclear. CDR3 length: 15 amino acids. Germline V gene lookup returns CDR1 SGHRS and CDR2 YFSETQ. Trimming shortened V by 1 base and J by 4 bases, and 14 bases separated the two germline ends. Here the CDR3 reads CASSLRTAVSYGYTF. The CDR3 DNA is TGCGCCAGCAGCTTGAGAACAGCCGTCAGCTATGGCTACACCTTC. The full variable domain, its missing parts supplied by reference TRBV5-1 and TRBJ1-2, is KAGVTQTPRYLIKTRGQQVTLSCSPISGHRSVSWYQQTPGQGLQFLFEYFSETQRNKGNFPGRFSGRQFSNSRSEMNVSTLELGDSALYLCASSLRTAVSYGYTFGSGTRLTVV.

This clone was observed a few times. The chain combines TRBV6-5 with TRBJ2-1, with 9 positions matching TRBD2. This CDR3 region has 16 residues. Germline loops: CDR1 MNHEY, CDR2 SVGAGI. V lost 2 bases, J lost 2 bases, and 4 bases stayed unmatched. The CDR3 region has the DNA TGTGCCAGCAGTTACGGGCTAGCGGGGCCCTACAATGAGCAGTTCTTC. Protein product: CASSYGLAGPYNEQFF.

The chain carries TRBV5-1 and TRBJ1-2, with TRBD1 matching 9 bases. The CDR3 is made up of 16 amino acids. Germline trimming cut 4 bases from V and 5 bases from J; bases unmatched to any gene: 12. Germline CDR1 is SGHRS and CDR2 is YFSETQ. CDR3 in amino acids: CASSLGQGKEIYGYTF. The CDR3, as DNA: TGCGCCAGCAGCCTGGGACAGGGCAAAGAGATTTATGGCTACACCTTC. The full variable domain, completed using reference TRBV5-1 and TRBJ1-2, is KAGVTQTPRYLIKTRGQQVTLSCSPISGHRSVSWYQQTPGQGLQFLFEYFSETQRNKGNFPGRFSGRQFSNSRSEMNVSTLELGDSALYLCASSLGQGKEIYGYTFGSGTRLTVV.

The chain carries TRBV2 and TRBJ1-2; 8 bases fit TRBD1. V shed 0 bases and J 6 bases; nucleotides not matched to a gene: 24. The germline CDR1 and CDR2 sequences are SNHLY and FYNNEI. The CDR3 has 21 residues. The CDR3 loop is CASSEAQQFRDRKMRPHGYTF. DNA for the CDR3: TGTGCCAGCAGTGAAGCCCAACAATTCCGGGACAGGAAGATGAGGCCACATGGCTACACCTTC.

The V call is TRBV6-1, the J call TRBJ1-5, with 7 bases lining up with TRBD1. The germline gives CDR1 MNHNS, CDR2 SASEGT. J was trimmed by 5 bases and V by 4 bases; bases with no gene match: 11. The CDR3 covers 16 residues. The CDR3 spells CASSVPPGQPYQPQHF. The CDR3 nucleotides read TGTGCCAGCAGTGTCCCTCCGGGACAGCCCTATCAGCCCCAGCATTTT.

This chain links TRBV5-6 with TRBJ2-5; D remains unclear. CDR1 is SGHDT and CDR2 is YYEEEE in the germline V gene. CDR3 size: 14 residues. Between the trimmed V and J ends, which lost 6 bases and 1 base, there was a span of 13 bases. The CDR3 loop reads CASTVQNIQETQYF. CDR3 coding DNA: TGTGCCAGCACCGTTCAGAACATCCAAGAGACCCAGTACTTC.

This clone turned up a few times. J is TRBJ2-1 and V is TRBV7-3; TRBD2 is a possible D gene (6 bases). The CDR3 loop spans 17 amino acids. Germline CDR1 SGHTA, CDR2 FQGTGA. V lost 4 bases, J lost 3 bases, and 19 bases lay in between. The CDR3, as DNA: TGTGCCAGCAGCTCCTTTGGTTCGGGACTGAGCTACAATGAGCAGTTCTTC. Its protein product is CASSSFGSGLSYNEQFF.

The chain combines TRBV4-1 with TRBJ2-3, with 13 bases aligning to TRBD2. V lost 4 bases and J lost 4; bases outside the gene matches: 5. The CDR3 sequence is 16 residues long. The germline gives CDR1 MGHRA, CDR2 YSYEKL. CDR3 bases: TGCGCCAGCAGCCCACGGACTAGCGGGAGATCAGATACGCAGTATTTT. Protein product: CASSPRTSGRSDTQYF.

This clone was seen more than once but under ten times. Other DNA variants within this sample encode the same CDR3. This rearrangement joins TRBV28 to TRBJ1-1; D is ambiguous. CDR1 and CDR2 (germline): MDHEN, SYDVKM. The CDR3 loop spans 11 amino acids. V gave up 6 bases and J gave up 1 base, with 3 bases separating them. The CDR3 loop reads CASSQNTEAFF. CDR3 nucleotides: TGTGCCAGCAGCCAGAACACTGAAGCTTTCTTT.